A selection of T cell receptor beta chains follows, all from one sample in a study of cytomegalovirus exposure and HLA in healthy donors. TCRdb keeps only in-frame clones here, not all; method: immunoSEQ multiplex PCR. The sample has about 340,000 clones; 70% to 90% are singletons. Sequencing was carried out using PBMCs. These receptor sequences come from a young woman in good health and CMV-seronegative. Both conserved end residues are part of each CDR3. D genes are given only for firm matches. Not every row has a clone size; where given, it reads once, few, many or a size class.

TRBJ2-1	NA	TRBD2	TRBV4-2	TGTGCCAGCAGCCAAGAATTAGCGGGAGGGCCTGGACATGAGCAGTTCTTC	CASSQELAGGPGHEQFF
TRBJ2-6	NA	TRBD1	TRBV19	TGTGCCAGTAACTACAGGGGCGCAGCTGGGGCCAACGTCCTGACTTTC	CASNYRGAAGANVLTF
TRBJ1-1	NA	NA	TRBV4-1	TGCGCCAGCAGCCAAGAAGCGGGCAGGGAAGCTTTCTTT	CASSQEAGREAFF
TRBJ1-1	few	NA	TRBV4-2	TGTGCCAGCAGCCAAACGCACGGGTCCACTGAAGCTTTCTTT	CASSQTHGSTEAFF
TRBJ2-1	NA	NA	TRBV7-3	TGTGCCAGCAGCCCCGCATCCGGACTGTACAATGAGCAGTTCTTC	CASSPASGLYNEQFF
TRBJ1-2	NA	NA	TRBV9	TGTGCCAGCAGCGTAGGGACAGTAGGATCTTCCTATGGCTACACCTTC	CASSVGTVGSSYGYTF
TRBJ1-1	NA	NA	TRBV4-1	TGCGCCAGCAGCCAAGATCAGGCCTGGGCAGTGAACACTGAAGCTTTCTTT	CASSQDQAWAVNTEAFF
TRBJ2-3	NA	NA	TRBV7-9	TGTGCCAGCAGCTTAGCATCTGGGGCTAACACAGATACGCAGTATTTT	CASSLASGANTDTQYF
TRBJ2-7	NA	TRBD2	TRBV4-2	TGTGCCAGCAGCCAAGTTCTAGCGGGAGCTGCGGTCGAGCAGTACTTC	CASSQVLAGAAVEQYF
TRBJ2-3	NA	NA	TRBV7-3	TGTGCCAGCAGTTCAGGAACTAGCACAGATACGCAGTATTTT	CASSSGTSTDTQYF
TRBJ2-2	NA	TRBD2	TRBV19	TGTGCCAGTATGGGACTAAACACCGGGGAGCTGTTTTTT	CASMGLNTGELFF
TRBJ1-3	NA	NA	TRBV2	TGTGCCAGCGGTCGACAGGCCTTCTCTGGAAACACCATATATTTT	CASGRQAFSGNTIYF
TRBJ1-5	once	NA	TRBV28	TGTGCCAGCAGTTTGGGACTTACTCAGCCCCAGCATTTT	CASSLGLTQPQHF
TRBJ1-2	NA	NA	TRBV29-1	TGCAGCGTCTACGAGTGGGGGCCCTATAACTATGGCTACACCTTC	CSVYEWGPYNYGYTF
TRBJ1-2	NA	NA	TRBV7-9	TGTGCCAGCAGCCACCGGACAGATTATGGCTACACCTTC	CASSHRTDYGYTF
TRBJ2-1	once	TRBD2	TRBV15	TGTGCCACCAGCAGTCGGACTAGCGGCTACAATGAGCAGTTCTTC	CATSSRTSGYNEQFF
TRBJ2-6	NA	NA	TRBV5-1	TGCGCCAGCAGCTTAACAGGGTCAGGGGCCAACGTCCTGACTTTC	CASSLTGSGANVLTF
TRBJ1-3	once	NA	TRBV18	TGTGCCAGCTCACCAAGGGGTGTCGACACCATATATTTT	CASSPRGVDTIYF
TRBJ1-5	NA	NA	TRBV6-1	TGTGCCAGCAGTGCCAGGGAATCAGATAGCAATCAGCCCCAGCATTTT	CASSARESDSNQPQHF
TRBJ1-4	NA	TRBD1	TRBV5-1	TGCGCCAGCAGCATTCAAGGGACAGCAACTAATGAAAAACTGTTTTTT	CASSIQGTATNEKLFF
TRBJ2-6	NA	NA	TRBV27	TGTGCCAGCAGTTTATCGACTGGGTCCTCTGGGGCCAACGTCCTGACTTTC	CASSLSTGSSGANVLTF
TRBJ2-5	NA	NA	TRBV5-4	TGTGCCAGCAAAACAGGGAGCCAAGAGACCCAGTACTTC	CASKTGSQETQYF
TRBJ2-7	NA	TRBD1	TRBV28	TGTGCCAGCACGGACAGGGGGCAAGGGGAGCAGTACTTC	CASTDRGQGEQYF
TRBJ1-1	NA	TRBD1	TRBV9	TGTGCCAGCAGCACGACAGGGGCGAACACTGAAGCTTTCTTT	CASSTTGANTEAFF
TRBJ1-1	NA	TRBD1	TRBV5-6	TGTGCCAGCAGCTTGGCCCCGGGACAGGCGGACACTGAAGCTTTCTTT	CASSLAPGQADTEAFF
TRBJ2-1	NA	NA	TRBV7-6	TGTGCCAGCAGCCCCATGGTTAGCTCCTACAATGAGCAGTTCTTC	CASSPMVSSYNEQFF
TRBJ2-7	NA	NA	TRBV5-6	TGTGCCAGCAGCTCCGGAGTCGACGAGCAGTACTTC	CASSSGVDEQYF